The clone carrying this TCR beta chain was seen a handful of times. What it recognizes is unknown. This sample was included in a study of shared clonotypes between healthy human individuals. Study-wide background: Donor composition was two women and a few men, aged 18 to 49. CD4 naive cells filled three plates per donor, CD4 memory three, CD8 naive two and CD8 memory one. The study's findings and limits: Estimated richness values were generally larger in naive subsets than in memory subsets.

CD8 cells regarded as naive lacked CD45RO, were positively chosen for CCR7, and omitted terminally differentiated effector memory CD45RA+ cells. The length of the CDR3 is 9 residues. Germline assignment: CDR1 SQVTM and CDR2 ANQGSEA. Sorted subsets were amplified in replicate PCRs using 200 to 250 ng DNA, approximately 30,000 T cell genomes. TCRdb's table, derived via immunoSEQ multiplex PCR, lists solely in-frame clones and lacks some. The sample lists millions of clones, approximately 94% occurring once. Sequencing used naive CD8+ T cells from PBMCs. The sequence came from a man between 18 and 35 years old in good health. Some clones in this sample may be carry-over from other donors' samples. This chain uses TRBV29-1 with TRBJ1-1; D is possibly TRBD1 (6 bases). The CDR3 sequence: CSTTGEAFF. The CDR3 nucleotides read TGCAGTACAACAGGGGAAGCTTTCTTT.